Following are 17 T cell receptor beta chains from one sample sequenced in a study of patients and donors after allogeneic stem cell transplantation (dated by TCRdb to the early 2020s). The library came from RT-PCR. These reads were obtained on a NextSeq 550. TCRdb cleaned the public reads at Q25 with fastp, built clones with MiXCR and kept in-frame beta chains. CDR3 protein sequences are deduplicated, and each keeps its most common genes and DNA. The sample table holds roughly 880,000 distinct CDR3 sequences, of which roughly 17% were seen once. Approximately 5.9% of the sample goes to the ten largest clones. Sequences were obtained from blood, either unsorted or a sorted T cell fraction (not recorded which). These TCRs come from a human donor who was either an allogeneic HSCT recipient or a stem cell or donor lymphocyte infusion donor (not recorded which). It is not recorded whose cells these are; they may come from a transplant donor.

The rearrangement uses TRBV7-6 and TRBJ1-1; 9 nucleotides line up with TRBD1. The junction had 6 bases not matched to a gene; V was cut back by 2 bases and J by 8 bases. Germline V gives CDR1 SGHVS, CDR2 FNYEAQ. CDR3 size: 14 residues. As DNA, the CDR3 is TGTGCCAGCAGCTTAATCGACAGGGGGAAAGAAGCTTTCTTT. Amino acid sequence: CASSLIDRGKEAFF. Full variable domain (missing parts from reference TRBV7-6 and TRBJ1-1): GAGVSQSPRYKVTKRGQDVALRCDPISGHVSLYWYRQALGQGPEFLTYFNYEAQQDKSGLPNDRFSAERPEGSISTLTIQRTEQRDSAMYRCASSLIDRGKEAFFGQGTRLTVV.

The V call is TRBV7-6, the J call TRBJ2-2; 7 bases line up with TRBD1. The germline V gene has CDR1 SGHVS and CDR2 FNYEAQ. The CDR3 contains 16 residues. V lost 9 bases, J lost 1 base, and 11 bases stayed unmatched. In DNA form, the CDR3 reads TGTGCCAGGGGGGTTACAGGGGTCTTGAACACCGGGGAGCTGTTTTTT. This codes for CARGVTGVLNTGELFF.

This chain links TRBV12-3 or TRBV12-4 with TRBJ1-2; D perhaps matches TRBD1 (5 bases). With 5 bases removed from V and 7 bases from J, the gap between germline ends came to 14 bases. This CDR3 has 13 residues. Written as DNA, the CDR3 is TGTGCCAGCAGTCTGGGACTGTCTCTTGGCTACACCTTC. Its protein is CASSLGLSLGYTF.

This clonotype was detected only once. The chain has TRBV7-2 and TRBJ2-1; perhaps TRBD2 as D (6 bases). The CDR3 has 14 amino acids. CDR1 SGHTA and CDR2 FQGNSA come from the germline V gene. V gave up 5 bases and J gave up 2 bases, with 10 bases separating them. CDR3 nucleotides: TGTGCCAGCAGCCCGATAGCGGCCTACAATGAGCAGTTCTTC. Protein sequence: CASSPIAAYNEQFF.

The V and J genes are TRBV9 and TRBJ2-2, with TRBD2 matching over 8 bases. Germline V gene lookup returns CDR1 SGDLS and CDR2 YYNGEE. The CDR3 totals 17 residues. Trimming removed 0 bases from V and 0 bases from J; junction bases left unmatched: 4. CDR3 sequence (DNA): TGTGCCAGCAGCGTAGGGGCGGGGGGCGCGAACACCGGGGAGCTGTTTTTT. The encoded protein is CASSVGAGGANTGELFF.

This chain connects TRBV10-3 to TRBJ1-1, with D unclear. The germline V gene encodes CDR1 ENHRY and CDR2 SYGVKD. Trimming left V 8 bases short and J 6 bases short, with 19 bases between. The CDR3 is made up of 14 amino acids. The CDR3 DNA is TGTGCCATCCGAGGTCGGGGTTTGGTAGCTGAAGCTTTCTTT. Translated, it gives CAIRGRGLVAEAFF.

This clonotype occurred many times. V is TRBV12-3 or TRBV12-4 and J is TRBJ1-5; D remains ambiguous. The length of the CDR3 is 15 residues. V lost 3 bases, J lost 4 bases, and 13 bases lay in between. The CDR3 loop is CASSLSGKGNQPQHF. The CDR3 DNA reads TGTGCCAGCAGTTTGAGTGGCAAGGGAAATCAGCCCCAGCATTTT.

This clonotype was seen only a few times. The genes are TRBV7-9 and TRBJ1-4, with a tentative D call TRBD1 (5 bases). V lost 6 bases, J lost 8 bases, and 16 bases lay in between. This CDR3 comprises 14 residues. Per germline, CDR1 SEHNR and CDR2 FQNEAQ (reference sequence). CDR3: CASRNRDGGEKLFF. CDR3 coding DNA: TGTGCCAGCAGGAATCGGGACGGCGGAGAAAAACTGTTTTTT.

This clonotype was detected only a few times. The genes are TRBV5-1 and TRBJ2-5; D is unclear. The CDR3 spans 14 residues. The V and J ends lost 0 bases and 1 base respectively, with 7 bases between them. Germline CDR1 reads SGHRS; CDR2 reads YFSETQ. CDR3 nucleotide sequence: TGCGCCAGCAGCTTGGTGTCACCCCAAGAGACCCAGTACTTC. Its translation: CASSLVSPQETQYF.

The chain couples TRBV30 to TRBJ2-7; perhaps TRBD1 as D (6 bases). The CDR3 totals 11 residues. Germline V gene data show CDR1 as GTSNPN and CDR2 as SVGIG (reference sequence). Trimming removed 7 bases from V and 3 bases from J, with 10 bases in between. CDR3 sequence reads: CASQQGYEQYF. In DNA form, the CDR3 reads TGTGCCTCTCAACAGGGCTACGAGCAGTACTTC.

The genes are TRBV20-1 and TRBJ2-7, with 10 bases lining up with TRBD2. The CDR3 is made up of 17 amino acids. After removal of 7 bases from V and 5 bases from J, the junction contained 20 bases not matched to a gene. Per the germline V gene, CDR1 is DFQATT and CDR2 is SNEGSKA (reference sequence). CDR3: CSVGLPGPGLAPDEQYF. For the CDR3, the DNA is TGCAGTGTTGGGCTCCCCGGACCGGGACTAGCGCCTGACGAGCAGTACTTC.

This clonotype occurred many times. The chain couples TRBV12-3 or TRBV12-4 to TRBJ1-5; D not resolved. The CDR3 loop spans 14 amino acids. The V end lost 6 bases, the J end lost 5 bases, and 14 bases lay between the germline ends. In DNA, the CDR3 is TGTGCCAGCAGCTTATTAGGGCCGGATCAGCCCCAGCATTTT. Translated: CASSLLGPDQPQHF.

This clonotype was counted at least ten times. This chain uses TRBV12-3 or TRBV12-4 with TRBJ1-1; no firm D call. V lost 3 bases, J lost 0 bases, and 14 bases lay in between. The CDR3 is made up of 16 amino acids. The CDR3 DNA sequence: TGTGCCAGCAGTTTCTCTAGAGCCGGACTGAACACTGAAGCTTTCTTT. It is translated as CASSFSRAGLNTEAFF.

This sequence joins TRBV15 and TRBJ1-2; D is possibly TRBD1 (6 bases). The ends were cut back, 0 bases at V and 3 bases at J, with 11 bases in the middle. CDR1 is LNHNV, CDR2 YYDKDF, per germline (reference sequence). The CDR3 contains 15 residues. CDR3 in DNA: TGTGCCACCAGCAGAGATTGGGGGGCTGACTATGGCTACACCTTC. It specifies CATSRDWGADYGYTF. Looking up the rest from reference TRBV15 and TRBJ1-2 gives the full variable domain: DAMVIQNPRYQVTQFGKPVTLSCSQTLNHNVMYWYQQKSSQAPKLLFHYYDKDFNNEADTPDNFQSRRPNTSFCFLDIRSPGLGDTAMYLCATSRDWGADYGYTFGSGTRLTVV.

The chain employs TRBV12-3 or TRBV12-4 and TRBJ1-4; 7 nucleotides agree with TRBD1. This CDR3 comprises 15 residues. The trim removed 2 bases at V and 8 bases at J, leaving 8 bases unmatched. In nucleotides, the CDR3 is TGTGCCAGCAGTTTAAATGAGGGGGCGGGCGAAAAACTGTTTTTT. Protein product: CASSLNEGAGEKLFF.

This clonotype was counted only a few times. This chain uses TRBV4-3 with TRBJ1-2; D ambiguous. This CDR3 is built from 12 residues. The germline gives CDR1 LGHNA, CDR2 YSLEER. V lost 3 bases and J 8 bases, leaving 10 bases between the germline ends. The CDR3 sequence: CASSQPAGGYTF. The DNA for the CDR3 is TGCGCCAGCAGCCAGCCGGCCGGCGGCTACACCTTC.

The V and J genes are TRBV4-2 and TRBJ1-2; D gene ambiguous. Germline CDR1 LGHNA, CDR2 YNFKEQ. The CDR3 runs 16 residues. V lost 1 base and J lost 0, with 12 bases in between. The DNA of the CDR3 is TGTGCCAGCAGCCAAGCGGTAAGGGAACCTAACTATGGCTACACCTTC. As protein: CASSQAVREPNYGYTF.